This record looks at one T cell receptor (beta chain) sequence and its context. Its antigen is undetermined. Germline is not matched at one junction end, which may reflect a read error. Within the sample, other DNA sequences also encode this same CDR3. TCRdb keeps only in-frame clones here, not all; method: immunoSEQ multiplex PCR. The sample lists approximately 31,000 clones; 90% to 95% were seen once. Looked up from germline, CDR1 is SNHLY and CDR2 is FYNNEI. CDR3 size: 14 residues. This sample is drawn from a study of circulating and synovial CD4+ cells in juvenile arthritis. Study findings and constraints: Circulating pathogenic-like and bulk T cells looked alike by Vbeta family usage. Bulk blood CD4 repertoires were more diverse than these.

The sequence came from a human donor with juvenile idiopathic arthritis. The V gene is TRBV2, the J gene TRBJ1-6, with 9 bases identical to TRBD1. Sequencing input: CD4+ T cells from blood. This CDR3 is CASSPDRGYSPLHF. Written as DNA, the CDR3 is TGTGCCAGCAGCCCAGACAGGGGGTATTCCCCCCTCCACTTT.